This passage covers 12 T cell receptor beta chains from one sample sequenced in a study of patients and donors after allogeneic stem cell transplantation. TCRdb called the RT-PCR reads again in MiXCR, with one record for every CDR3 protein. The table records approximately 98,000 distinct CDR3 sequences, roughly 37% of them present only once. The sequenced sample consisted of blood, either unsorted or a sorted T cell fraction (not recorded which). Receptor source: a human donor who was either an allogeneic HSCT recipient or a stem cell or donor lymphocyte infusion donor (not recorded which). It is not recorded whose cells these are; they may come from a transplant donor.

V usage is TRBV12-3 or TRBV12-4 and J usage is TRBJ1-2; 8 nucleotides line up with TRBD1. J lost 4 bases, V lost 3 bases, and 7 bases had no gene match. The CDR3 runs 15 residues. In nucleotides, the CDR3 is TGTGCCAGCAGTTTCGAGGACAGGGCGCCCTATGGCTACACCTTC. Protein: CASSFEDRAPYGYTF.

This clonotype has a handful of counts. V gene TRBV20-1 combines with J gene TRBJ1-1, with D hard to call. The ends were cut back, 7 bases at V and 0 bases at J, with 15 bases in the middle. CDR1 is DFQATT, CDR2 SNEGSKA, per germline (reference sequence). The CDR3 has 14 amino acids. CDR3 amino acids: CSVGNQPMNTEAFF. The CDR3, as DNA: TGCAGTGTTGGCAACCAGCCCATGAACACTGAAGCTTTCTTT.

This clonotype was found once. The chain joins TRBV5-5 to TRBJ2-5, with TRBD1 matching 7 bases. The CDR3 extends over 15 amino acids. The V gene end was trimmed by 4 bases and the J gene end by 2 bases; junction bases not matched to a gene: 8. In germline, CDR1 is SGHKS, CDR2 YYEKEE (reference sequence). The CDR3 protein is CASSGPGQRQETQYF. CDR3 sequence (DNA): TGTGCCAGCAGCGGCCCGGGACAGCGACAAGAGACCCAGTACTTC.

V and J are TRBV7-2 and TRBJ1-2, with D tentatively TRBD1 (6 bases). From germline, CDR1 is SGHTA and CDR2 FQGNSA. V shed 4 bases and J shed 9 bases, with 15 bases lying between them. The CDR3 is 13 residues long. CDR3 loop: CASSSVRGLSYTF. For the CDR3, the DNA is TGTGCCAGCAGCTCAGTCAGGGGACTCAGCTACACCTTC.

This clonotype was detected a few times. The rearrangement links TRBV20-1 to TRBJ1-2; weak D call: TRBD1 (5 bases). V was shortened by 7 bases and J by 7 bases, with 10 bases between the two germline ends. The CDR3 has 10 amino acids. CDR1 is DFQATT and CDR2 is SNEGSKA in the germline V gene (reference sequence). The CDR3 DNA sequence: TGCAGTGGAGGGGATTCTGGCTACACCTTC. This gives the protein CSGGDSGYTF.

The chain employs TRBV20-1 and TRBJ1-3; unclear D gene. The V gene lost 6 bases and the J gene lost 0 bases, with 12 bases spanning the gap. The CDR3 has 14 amino acids. The germline CDR1 and CDR2 sequences are DFQATT and SNEGSKA (reference sequence). The CDR3 loop reads CSAPDGNSGNTIYF. Here the CDR3 DNA reads TGCAGTGCACCAGACGGAAACTCTGGAAACACCATATATTTT.

This clonotype occurred a few times. V and J are TRBV7-9 and TRBJ1-6; TRBD1 agrees at 7 bases. Germline V gives CDR1 SEHNR, CDR2 FQNEAQ (reference sequence). J was trimmed by 7 bases and V by 4 bases; bases with no gene match: 10. The CDR3 is made up of 16 amino acids. The CDR3 loop reads CASSSTRQGWNSPLHF. CDR3 bases: TGTGCCAGCAGCTCGACCAGACAGGGTTGGAATTCACCCCTCCACTTT.

V gene TRBV2 combines with J gene TRBJ2-1, with 9 bases fitting TRBD2. This CDR3 contains 16 residues. The germline CDR1 and CDR2 sequences are SNHLY and FYNNEI. The ends lost 4 bases at V and 5 bases at J; junction bases unmatched: 9. The CDR3: CASSGLGAGGNNEQFF. In DNA, the CDR3 is TGTGCCAGCAGTGGCCTAGGGGCGGGAGGGAACAATGAGCAGTTCTTC.

The genes are TRBV4-2 and TRBJ2-3; D unclear. V was trimmed by 3 bases and J by 1 base, leaving 17 bases between them. The germline V gene encodes CDR1 LGHNA and CDR2 YNFKEQ. The CDR3 is made up of 17 amino acids. The CDR3 loop reads CASSHATTGPGTDTQYF. CDR3 DNA sequence: TGTGCCAGCAGCCACGCGACGACCGGCCCGGGCACAGATACGCAGTATTTT.

This clonotype was seen a handful of times. CDR3 sequence: CASSHLGEQFF. Written as DNA, the CDR3 is TGTGCCAGCAGCCACCTTGGTGAGCAGTTCTTC. The chain is built from TRBV5-6 and TRBJ2-1; D not certain. The CDR3 is 11 amino acids. V shed 4 bases and J shed 9 bases, with 8 bases lying between them. In germline, CDR1 is SGHDT, CDR2 YYEEEE.

This rearrangement joins TRBV7-9 to TRBJ2-7; 8 bases agree with TRBD1. V trimming: 3 bases; J trimming: 7 bases; junction bases outside the gene matches: 5. Germline CDR1 reads SEHNR; CDR2 reads FQNEAQ (reference sequence). CDR3 length equals 13 residues. In nucleotides, the CDR3 is TGTGCCAGCAGCTTTAGGACAGGGCAAGAGCAGTACTTC. Translated: CASSFRTGQEQYF. The variable domain in full, with the rest retrieved from reference TRBV7-9 and TRBJ2-7, is DTGVSQNPRHKITKRGQNVTFRCDPISEHNRLYWYRQTLGQGPEFLTYFQNEAQLEKSRLLSDRFSAERPKGSFSTLEIQRTEQGDSAMYLCASSFRTGQEQYFGPGTRLTVT.

V is TRBV6-5 and J is TRBJ2-1; D possibly uses TRBD1 or TRBD2 (6 bases each). V was clipped by 0 bases and J by 8 bases, with 20 bases between them. The germline gives CDR1 MNHEY, CDR2 SVGAGI. This CDR3 contains 17 residues. The CDR3 sequence: CASSYSKGGPRAHEQFF. The CDR3 DNA reads as TGTGCCAGCAGTTACTCGAAGGGGGGACCCAGGGCCCATGAGCAGTTCTTC.